A selection of T cell receptor beta chains follows, all from one sample in a study of shared clonotypes between healthy human individuals. Produced via immunoSEQ multiplex PCR; TCRdb's table is partial and in-frame only. The sample gives around 700,000 clones, over 65% of which show up once; under 2% is in the top ten. Sequencing was carried out using memory CD4+ T cells sorted from blood. These receptor sequences come from a woman younger than 45 in good health. Both conserved end residues are part of each CDR3. A D gene is named only where the DNA matches it firmly. Not every row has a clone size; where given, it reads once, few, many or a size class.

d_gene: .; j_gene: TRBJ1-3; v_gene: TRBV7-6; abundance: .; len: 15; CDR3nt: TGTGCCAGCAGCTCCCCATACAGCTCTGGAAACACCATATATTTT; CDR3aa: CASSSPYSSGNTIYF
d_gene: .; j_gene: TRBJ2-6; v_gene: TRBV6-4; abundance: .; len: 14; CDR3nt: TGTGCCAGCCAAACGATTTCTGGGGCCAACGTCCTGACTTTC; CDR3aa: CASQTISGANVLTF
d_gene: .; j_gene: TRBJ1-5; v_gene: TRBV6-1; abundance: .; len: 13; CDR3nt: TGTGCCAGCAGTGAAGTGTACAATCAGCCCCAGCATTTT; CDR3aa: CASSEVYNQPQHF
d_gene: TRBD2; j_gene: TRBJ2-5; v_gene: TRBV4-2; abundance: .; len: 16; CDR3nt: TGTGCCAGCAGCCACGAGCTAGCGGGAGGTATGAAGACCCAGTACTTC; CDR3aa: CASSHELAGGMKTQYF
d_gene: TRBD1; j_gene: TRBJ1-2; v_gene: TRBV5-4; abundance: .; len: 14; CDR3nt: TGTGCCAGCAACCGAGGACAGGGAGGAGATGGCTACACCTTC; CDR3aa: CASNRGQGGDGYTF
d_gene: .; j_gene: TRBJ2-2; v_gene: TRBV28; abundance: .; len: 16; CDR3nt: TGTGCCAGCAGGGCGGGGGCCAGGTTTGGTGGCGGGGAGCTGTTTTTT; CDR3aa: CASRAGARFGGGELFF
d_gene: .; j_gene: TRBJ1-1; v_gene: TRBV19; abundance: few; len: 11; CDR3nt: TGTGCCAGTAGCAAAACAGGCGCAGTGGCTTTT; CDR3aa: CASSKTGAVAF
d_gene: .; j_gene: TRBJ2-1; v_gene: TRBV28; abundance: .; len: 17; CDR3nt: TGTGCCAGCAGAAAGTATTTTAAGACACGCTCCTACAATGAGCAGTTCTTC; CDR3aa: CASRKYFKTRSYNEQFF
d_gene: .; j_gene: TRBJ2-7; v_gene: TRBV7-2; abundance: .; len: 14; CDR3nt: TGTGCCAGCCGGGGGAGGAACGCTGTCTACGAGCAGTACTTC; CDR3aa: CASRGRNAVYEQYF
d_gene: .; j_gene: TRBJ1-2; v_gene: TRBV9; abundance: .; len: 12; CDR3nt: TGTGCCAGCAGCCAACCCGCCTATGGCTACACCTTC; CDR3aa: CASSQPAYGYTF
d_gene: TRBD1; j_gene: TRBJ1-1; v_gene: TRBV7-9; abundance: .; len: 15; CDR3nt: TGTGCCAGCAGCCCATGGACAGGGCAGGGCACTGAAGCTTTCTTT; CDR3aa: CASSPWTGQGTEAFF
d_gene: .; j_gene: TRBJ2-2; v_gene: TRBV6-1; abundance: .; len: 15; CDR3nt: TGTGCCAGCAGAGGACAGCTTACGAACACCGGGGAGCTGTTTTTT; CDR3aa: CASRGQLTNTGELFF
d_gene: .; j_gene: TRBJ2-7; v_gene: TRBV5-5; abundance: .; len: 16; CDR3nt: TGTGCCAGCAGCTACCAGGGTGCGGGGGCGACGTACGAGCAGTACTTC; CDR3aa: CASSYQGAGATYEQYF
d_gene: .; j_gene: TRBJ2-3; v_gene: TRBV5-5; abundance: .; len: 15; CDR3nt: TGTGCCAGCAGCTTGGTCGGACTAAAAACAGATACGCAGTATTTT; CDR3aa: CASSLVGLKTDTQYF
d_gene: .; j_gene: TRBJ2-7; v_gene: TRBV7-9; abundance: .; len: 13; CDR3nt: TGTGCCAGCAGCTTAAGGACAGCCGATGAGCAGTACTTC; CDR3aa: CASSLRTADEQYF
d_gene: .; j_gene: TRBJ1-5; v_gene: TRBV28; abundance: few; len: 13; CDR3nt: TGTGCCAGCAGCCTGACCCCAGATCAGCCCCAGCATTTT; CDR3aa: CASSLTPDQPQHF
d_gene: .; j_gene: TRBJ1-2; v_gene: TRBV25-1; abundance: .; len: 15; CDR3nt: TGTGCCAGCAGTGATCATACAGAGACATGGTATGGCTACACCTTC; CDR3aa: CASSDHTETWYGYTF
d_gene: TRBD1; j_gene: TRBJ1-1; v_gene: TRBV19; abundance: .; len: 14; CDR3nt: TGTGCCAGTAGTATACCAGGGGGGAACACTGAAGCTTTCTTT; CDR3aa: CASSIPGGNTEAFF
d_gene: TRBD2; j_gene: TRBJ2-1; v_gene: TRBV14; abundance: .; len: 15; CDR3nt: TGTGCCAGCAGCCTACTAGCGACAGCTCTTAATGAGCAGTTCTTC; CDR3aa: CASSLLATALNEQFF
d_gene: TRBD1; j_gene: TRBJ2-3; v_gene: TRBV4-2; abundance: .; len: 14; CDR3nt: TGTGCCAGCAGCCAACAGGGGGGCACAGATACGCAGTATTTT; CDR3aa: CASSQQGGTDTQYF
d_gene: TRBD1; j_gene: TRBJ2-3; v_gene: TRBV5-4; abundance: .; len: 15; CDR3nt: TGTGCCAGCAGCTTCCGGGACAGGGTCACAGATACGCAGTATTTT; CDR3aa: CASSFRDRVTDTQYF
d_gene: .; j_gene: TRBJ1-3; v_gene: TRBV19; abundance: .; len: 15; CDR3nt: TGTGCCAGTAGTATTCAGGGCTCGTCTGGAAACACCATATATTTT; CDR3aa: CASSIQGSSGNTIYF
d_gene: TRBD1; j_gene: TRBJ2-3; v_gene: TRBV19; abundance: .; len: 18; CDR3nt: TGTGCCAGTAGTATAGACCACGAGACAGGGTGGAGCACAGATACGCAGTATTTT; CDR3aa: CASSIDHETGWSTDTQYF
d_gene: .; j_gene: TRBJ1-2; v_gene: TRBV11-1; abundance: few; len: 15; CDR3nt: TGTGCCAGCAGCCACGGTGCTGGGGCTAACTATGGCTACACCTTC; CDR3aa: CASSHGAGANYGYTF
d_gene: .; j_gene: TRBJ2-5; v_gene: TRBV28; abundance: .; len: 17; CDR3nt: TGTGCCAGCAGCCCTCAGGTGGGGACGGCTAGGAGAGAGACCCAGTACTTC; CDR3aa: CASSPQVGTARRETQYF
d_gene: TRBD1; j_gene: TRBJ1-1; v_gene: TRBV7-9; abundance: many; len: 15; CDR3nt: TGTGCCAGCAGCTTCACGGCCGCAGGGGGAACTGAAGCTTTCTTT; CDR3aa: CASSFTAAGGTEAFF
d_gene: TRBD2; j_gene: TRBJ2-2; v_gene: TRBV27; abundance: .; len: 18; CDR3nt: TGTGCCAGCAGTCCGCAAATACTAGCGGGGACGAACACCGGGGAGCTGTTTTTT; CDR3aa: CASSPQILAGTNTGELFF
d_gene: TRBD1; j_gene: TRBJ1-2; v_gene: TRBV7-8; abundance: few; len: 18; CDR3nt: TGTGCCAGCAGCTTACGATGGGGGACAGGGGGCCTCGCAGGCGGCTACACCTTC; CDR3aa: CASSLRWGTGGLAGGYTF
d_gene: TRBD1; j_gene: TRBJ2-7; v_gene: TRBV11-3; abundance: .; len: 16; CDR3nt: TGTGCCAGCAGCTTACCTCGGGACAGGGGGTACTACGAGCAGTACTTC; CDR3aa: CASSLPRDRGYYEQYF
d_gene: .; j_gene: TRBJ1-4; v_gene: TRBV29-1; abundance: .; len: 12; CDR3nt: TGCAGCGTCGTCGCAGGGAGCGGAAAACTGTTTTTT; CDR3aa: CSVVAGSGKLFF
d_gene: .; j_gene: TRBJ2-2; v_gene: TRBV5-1; abundance: .; len: 14; CDR3nt: TGCGCCAGCCTAGGCCCCGCGAACACCGGGGAGCTGTTTTTT; CDR3aa: CASLGPANTGELFF
d_gene: TRBD1; j_gene: TRBJ2-1; v_gene: TRBV27; abundance: .; len: 15; CDR3nt: TGTGCCAGCAGTTCACGACAGGGAAAGGGCAATGAGCAGTTCTTC; CDR3aa: CASSSRQGKGNEQFF
d_gene: TRBD2; j_gene: TRBJ2-1; v_gene: TRBV9; abundance: .; len: 15; CDR3nt: TGTGCCAGCAGCGAGCGACTAGCGGGGCACAATGAGCAGTTCTTC; CDR3aa: CASSERLAGHNEQFF